The 17 T cell receptor beta chains below were found in one sample sequenced in a study of T cell responses to AZD1222 COVID-19 vaccine. Clones were sequenced by immunoSEQ multiplex PCR, and TCRdb holds only the in-frame ones, with some missing. The data contain 100,000 to 150,000 clones, 65% to 90% of them singletons. Sample: peripheral blood, taken 28 days after the second AZD1222 dose. The receptors originated from an adult who received the AZD1222 COVID-19 vaccine.

The chain carries TRBV6-5 and TRBJ1-6; TRBD1 is a possible D gene (5 bases). V lost 2 bases and J 7 bases, leaving 9 bases between the germline ends. CDR3 size: 14 residues. Germline V gives CDR1 MNHEY, CDR2 SVGAGI. CDR3 DNA sequence: TGTGCCAGCAGTTACGGGGGGGGGAATTCACCCCTCCACTTT. Encoded protein: CASSYGGGNSPLHF.

V is TRBV28 and J is TRBJ1-2, with D perhaps TRBD1 (6 bases). The CDR3 length is 12 residues. Germline CDR1 and CDR2: MDHEN and SYDVKM. With 5 bases removed from V and 4 bases from J, the gap between germline ends came to 8 bases. CDR3 sequence reads: CASSLRGYGYTF. The CDR3 DNA reads as TGTGCCAGCAGTCTCAGGGGCTATGGCTACACCTTC.

The chain combines TRBV9 with TRBJ1-2; 7 bases align to TRBD1. The trim removed 10 bases at V and 4 bases at J, leaving 10 bases unmatched. The CDR3 consists of 13 residues. Germline V CDR1 and CDR2: SGDLS, YYNGEE. CDR3: CAGRQGIFYGYTF. Here the CDR3 DNA reads TGTGCCGGACGACAGGGAATATTCTATGGCTACACCTTC.

The genes are TRBV14 and TRBJ1-4; no definite D call. The CDR3 is made up of 13 amino acids. CDR1 is SGHDN and CDR2 is FVKESK in the germline V gene. V lost 4 bases and J lost 8, with 11 bases in between. CDR3 nucleotide sequence: TGTGCCAGCAGCCGCGGACGAGGAGAAAAACTGTTTTTT. Protein: CASSRGRGEKLFF.

This chain uses TRBV5-1 with TRBJ2-6; no definite D call. The V end was cut by 4 bases, the J end by 1 base, with 9 bases between. The CDR3 has 15 amino acids. Per germline, CDR1 SGHRS and CDR2 YFSETQ. DNA for the CDR3: TGCGCCAGCAGCCAAGGAGTATCTGGGGCCAACGTCCTGACTTTC. This encodes CASSQGVSGANVLTF.

The rearrangement joins TRBV5-1 to TRBJ1-4; D unresolved. Germline V lookup: CDR1 SGHRS, CDR2 YFSETQ. The CDR3 contains 12 residues. Deletions cut 2 bases from V and 7 bases from J, with 6 bases between. CDR3 DNA sequence: TGCGCCAGCAGCTTTTCCTTTGAAAAACTGTTTTTT. Its translation is CASSFSFEKLFF.

The V and J genes are TRBV9 and TRBJ1-2, with D perhaps matching TRBD1 (6 bases). Trimming shortened V by 3 bases and J by 5 bases, and 17 bases separated the two germline ends. Per germline, CDR1 SGDLS and CDR2 YYNGEE. The CDR3 sequence is 15 residues long. CDR3 coding DNA: TGTGCCAGCAGCGGGCTTCGGGACACTGAATATGGCTACACCTTC. Translation: CASSGLRDTEYGYTF. The full variable domain, rest sourced from reference TRBV9 and TRBJ1-2, is DSGVTQTPKHLITATGQRVTLRCSPRSGDLSVYWYQQSLDQGLQFLIQYYNGEERAKGNILERFSAQQFPDLHSELNLSSLELGDSALYFCASSGLRDTEYGYTFGSGTRLTVV.

Here the CDR3 DNA reads TGTGCCAGCAGCTTAGTCGGGGGAGGTGGCACTGAAGCTTTCTTT. Its protein product is CASSLVGGGGTEAFF. This rearrangement joins TRBV7-2 to TRBJ1-1; D is possibly TRBD1 (5 bases). This CDR3 spans 15 amino acids. CDR1 SGHTA and CDR2 FQGNSA come from the germline V gene. Trimming left V 1 base short and J 4 bases short, with 13 bases between. The full variable domain, with the rest looked up from reference TRBV7-2 and TRBJ1-1, is GAGVSQSPSNKVTEKGKDVELRCDPISGHTALYWYRQSLGQGLEFLIYFQGNSAPDKSGLPSDRFSAERTGGSVSTLTIQRTQQEDSAVYLCASSLVGGGGTEAFFGQGTRLTVV.

The chain carries TRBV2 and TRBJ2-7, with TRBD1 matching 8 bases. The germline V gene has CDR1 SNHLY and CDR2 FYNNEI. The CDR3 covers 15 residues. V lost 1 base to trimming and J lost 3 bases; unmatched junction nucleotides: 5. Written as DNA, the CDR3 is TGTGCCAGCAGTGAAGGGCAGGGGGCTTTCTACGAGCAGTACTTC. It specifies CASSEGQGAFYEQYF.

The chain is built from TRBV5-4 and TRBJ1-3; 9 positions match TRBD1. CDR1 is SGHNT and CDR2 is YYREEE in the germline V gene (reference sequence). The V segment lost 4 bases and the J segment 3 bases; nucleotides outside the gene matches: 8. The CDR3 extends over 16 amino acids. The CDR3 coding sequence is TGTGCCAGCAGCCCCTCCCGGGACAGGGTTGGAAACACCATATATTTT. Translated, it gives CASSPSRDRVGNTIYF.

The genes are TRBV6-2 or TRBV6-3 and TRBJ1-5; D call uncertain. The CDR3 loop spans 13 amino acids. Germline CDR1 reads MNHEY; CDR2 reads SVGEGT. V was clipped by 4 bases and J by 6 bases, with 10 bases between them. The CDR3 coding sequence is TGTGCCAGCAGTTGGGGTCCGGCTCAGCCCCAGCATTTT. This encodes CASSWGPAQPQHF.

The V and J genes are TRBV7-2 and TRBJ2-7, with no clear D. The CDR3 is made up of 14 amino acids. V lost 2 bases to trimming and J lost 2 bases, with 10 bases between them. Germline V lookup: CDR1 SGHTA, CDR2 FQGNSA. The CDR3 region is CASSLRRQTYEQYF. CDR3 sequence (DNA): TGTGCCAGCAGCTTACGGCGGCAGACCTACGAGCAGTACTTC.

The chain employs TRBV18 and TRBJ1-2, with TRBD1 matching 9 bases. Germline V CDR1 and CDR2: KGHSH, LQKENI. The V segment lost 0 bases and the J segment 7 bases; nucleotides outside the gene matches: 9. The length of the CDR3 is 16 residues. CDR3 region: CASSPPGVGTGIGYTF. The CDR3 DNA sequence: TGTGCCAGCTCACCACCGGGGGTCGGGACAGGGATTGGCTACACCTTC.

This sequence joins TRBV28 and TRBJ2-3; TRBD2 is a possible D gene (6 bases). V lost 6 bases and J lost 0, with 13 bases in between. CDR1 is MDHEN, CDR2 SYDVKM, per germline. This CDR3 spans 15 amino acids. Written as DNA, the CDR3 is TGTGCCAGCAGCCGTAGCGGAACTAGCACAGATACGCAGTATTTT. Translating gives CASSRSGTSTDTQYF. Filled out from reference TRBV28 and TRBJ2-3, the complete variable domain reads DVKVTQSSRYLVKRTGEKVFLECVQDMDHENMFWYRQDPGLGLRLIYFSYDVKMKEKGDIPEGYSVSREKKERFSLILESASTNQTSMYLCASSRSGTSTDTQYFGPGTRLTVL.

There are a few counts of this clone. The chain couples TRBV3-1 (or the pseudogene TRBV3-2) to TRBJ2-7; D uncertain. The ends were cut back, 2 bases at V and 0 bases at J, with 2 bases in the middle. Per germline, CDR1 LGHDT and CDR2 YNNKEL (reference sequence). The CDR3 runs 12 residues. Written as DNA, the CDR3 is TGTGCCAGCAGCCAACACTCCTACGAGCAGTACTTC. It encodes CASSQHSYEQYF.

The chain is built from TRBV6-5 and TRBJ2-1, with 9 bases aligning to TRBD2. Germline V gene sequence: CDR1 MNHEY, CDR2 SVGAGI. The CDR3 is 14 residues long. The junction had 6 bases not matched to a gene; V was cut back by 10 bases and J by 2 bases. Here the CDR3 reads CAIQGGGAYNEQFF. The CDR3 DNA sequence: TGTGCCATCCAGGGCGGGGGGGCCTACAATGAGCAGTTCTTC.

This chain uses TRBV5-6 with TRBJ1-4; 9 bases agree with TRBD1. The germline V gene encodes CDR1 SGHDT and CDR2 YYEEEE. V was clipped by 3 bases and J by 5 bases; unmatched bases: 2. The CDR3 contains 14 residues. The CDR3 region is CASSSGTGNEKLFF. As DNA, the CDR3 is TGTGCCAGCAGCTCCGGGACAGGGAATGAAAAACTGTTTTTT.